This T cell receptor beta chain was captured in a study of T cell clones after liver transplantation. Study-wide context: Tolerance: complete withdrawal held at least one year, liver enzymes staying within twice normal. Notes on the study in general: Post-transplant time points were not standardized, so conclusions are preliminary.

A word on this clone: What it recognizes is unknown.

Germline CDR1 is SGHKS and CDR2 is YYEKEE (reference sequence). This CDR3 has 12 residues. V was pared by 3 bases and J by 3 bases, with 3 bases between. The assay was immunoSEQ multiplex PCR, and TCRdb's table has in-frame clones only and misses some. The sample holds 93,000 or so clones, about 88% seen once. The receptor was derived from a human patient who received a liver transplant. These T cells may partly come from the graft donor. The material was CD4+ T cells from blood, obtained approximately 43 months after liver transplant. The J gene is TRBJ2-2, the V gene TRBV5-5; D uncertain. The CDR3, as DNA: TGTGCCAGCAGCTCTCACACCGGGGAGCTGTTTTTT. Translating gives CASSSHTGELFF.